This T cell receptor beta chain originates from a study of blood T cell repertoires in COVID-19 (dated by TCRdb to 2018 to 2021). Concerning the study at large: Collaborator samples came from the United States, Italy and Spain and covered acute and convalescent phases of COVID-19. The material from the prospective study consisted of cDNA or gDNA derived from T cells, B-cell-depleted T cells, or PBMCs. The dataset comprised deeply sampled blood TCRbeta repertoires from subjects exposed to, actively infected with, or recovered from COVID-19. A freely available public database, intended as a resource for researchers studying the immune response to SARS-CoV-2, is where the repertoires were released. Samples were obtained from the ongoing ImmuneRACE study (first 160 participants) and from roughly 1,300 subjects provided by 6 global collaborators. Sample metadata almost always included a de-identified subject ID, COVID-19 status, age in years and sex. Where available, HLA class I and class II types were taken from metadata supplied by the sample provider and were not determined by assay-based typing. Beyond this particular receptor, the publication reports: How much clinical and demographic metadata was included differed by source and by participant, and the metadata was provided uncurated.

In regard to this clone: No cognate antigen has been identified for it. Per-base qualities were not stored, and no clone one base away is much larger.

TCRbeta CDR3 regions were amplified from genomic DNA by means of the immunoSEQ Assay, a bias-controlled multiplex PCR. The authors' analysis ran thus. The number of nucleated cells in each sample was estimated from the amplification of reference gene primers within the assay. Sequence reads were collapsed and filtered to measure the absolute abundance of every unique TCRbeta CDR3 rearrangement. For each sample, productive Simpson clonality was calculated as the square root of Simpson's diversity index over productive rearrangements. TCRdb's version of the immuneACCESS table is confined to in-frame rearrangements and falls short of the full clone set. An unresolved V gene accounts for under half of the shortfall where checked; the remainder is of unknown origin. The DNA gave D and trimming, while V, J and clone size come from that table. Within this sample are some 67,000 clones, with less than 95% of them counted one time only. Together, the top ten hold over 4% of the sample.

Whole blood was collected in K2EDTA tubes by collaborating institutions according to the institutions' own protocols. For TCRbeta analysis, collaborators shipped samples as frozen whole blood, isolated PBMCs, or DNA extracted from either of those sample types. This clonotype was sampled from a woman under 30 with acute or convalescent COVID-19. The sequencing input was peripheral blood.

For the CDR3, the sequence is CASSDSAGGTYEQYF. The DNA sequence is TGTGCCAGCAGTGATTCAGCGGGGGGCACATACGAGCAGTACTTC. The rearranged segments are TRBV6-2 or TRBV6-3 and TRBJ2-7; 9 nucleotides in the junction match TRBD2. The CDR3 has 15 amino acids, counting the end cysteine and phenylalanine. CDR3 DNA only is kept here, 45 bases in frame from base 1. The germline V gene provides CDR1 MNHEY and CDR2 SVGEGT. V loses 5 bases at its end and J loses 4 bases; junction bases beyond the gene matches: 9.